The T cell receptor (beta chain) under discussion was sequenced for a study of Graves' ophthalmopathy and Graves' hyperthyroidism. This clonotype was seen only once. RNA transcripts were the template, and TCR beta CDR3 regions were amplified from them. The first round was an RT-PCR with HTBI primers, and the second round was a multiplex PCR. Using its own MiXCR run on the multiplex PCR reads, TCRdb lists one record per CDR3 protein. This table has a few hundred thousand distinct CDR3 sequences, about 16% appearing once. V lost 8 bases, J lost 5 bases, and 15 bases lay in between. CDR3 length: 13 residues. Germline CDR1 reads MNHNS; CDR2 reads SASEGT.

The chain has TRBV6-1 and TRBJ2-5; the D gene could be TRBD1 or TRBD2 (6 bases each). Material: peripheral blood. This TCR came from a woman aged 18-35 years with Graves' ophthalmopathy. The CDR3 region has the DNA TGTGCCAGCTGTATCGGGGGCTTGGAGACCCAGTACTTC. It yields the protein CASCIGGLETQYF.